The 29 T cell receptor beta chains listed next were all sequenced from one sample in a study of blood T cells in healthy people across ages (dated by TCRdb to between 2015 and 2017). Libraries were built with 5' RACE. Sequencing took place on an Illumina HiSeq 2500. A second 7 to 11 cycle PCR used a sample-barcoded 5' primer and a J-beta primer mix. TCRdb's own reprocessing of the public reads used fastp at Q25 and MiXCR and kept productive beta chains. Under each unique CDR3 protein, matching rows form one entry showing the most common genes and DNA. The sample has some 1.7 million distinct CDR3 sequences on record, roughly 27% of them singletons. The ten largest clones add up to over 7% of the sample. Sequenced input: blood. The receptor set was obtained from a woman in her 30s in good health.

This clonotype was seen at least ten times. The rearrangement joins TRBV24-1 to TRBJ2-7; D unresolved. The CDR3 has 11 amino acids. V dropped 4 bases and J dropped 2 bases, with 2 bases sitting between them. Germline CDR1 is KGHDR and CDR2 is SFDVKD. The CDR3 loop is CATSDAYEQYF. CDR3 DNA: TGTGCCACCAGTGACGCCTACGAGCAGTACTTC.

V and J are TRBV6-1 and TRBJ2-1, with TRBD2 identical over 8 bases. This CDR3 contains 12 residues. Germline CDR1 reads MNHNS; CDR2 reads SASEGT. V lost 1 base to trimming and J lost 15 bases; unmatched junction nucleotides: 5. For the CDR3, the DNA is TGTGCCAGCAGTGAAGTGCGGACTAGCCCGTTCTTC. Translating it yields CASSEVRTSPFF.

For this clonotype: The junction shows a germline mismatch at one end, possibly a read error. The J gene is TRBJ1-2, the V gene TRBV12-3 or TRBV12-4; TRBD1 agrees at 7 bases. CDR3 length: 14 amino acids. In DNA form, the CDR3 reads TGTGCCAGCAGCACGGGACAGCCTTCGGATGGCGACACCTTC. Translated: CASSTGQPSDGDTF.

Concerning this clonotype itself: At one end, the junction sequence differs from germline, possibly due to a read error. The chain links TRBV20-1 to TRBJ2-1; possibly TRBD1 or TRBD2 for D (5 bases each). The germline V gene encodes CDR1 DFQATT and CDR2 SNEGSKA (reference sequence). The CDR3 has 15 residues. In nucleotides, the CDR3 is TGCAGTGCTCCCTGTGGGGGTTTTTTCTACAATGAGCGGTTCTTC. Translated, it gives CSAPCGGFFYNERFF.

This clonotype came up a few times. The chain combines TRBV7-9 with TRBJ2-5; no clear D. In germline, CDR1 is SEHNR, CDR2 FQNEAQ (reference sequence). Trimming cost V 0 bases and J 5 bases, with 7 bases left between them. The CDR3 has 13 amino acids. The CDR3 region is CASSLAASETQYF. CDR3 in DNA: TGTGCCAGCAGCTTAGCGGCCTCGGAGACCCAGTACTTC.

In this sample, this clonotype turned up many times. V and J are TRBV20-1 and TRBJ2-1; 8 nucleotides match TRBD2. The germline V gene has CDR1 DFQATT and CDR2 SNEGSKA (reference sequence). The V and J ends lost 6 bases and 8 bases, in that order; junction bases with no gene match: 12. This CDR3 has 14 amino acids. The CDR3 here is CSAPKPGLVDEQFF. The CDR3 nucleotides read TGCAGTGCCCCAAAGCCGGGACTAGTGGATGAGCAGTTCTTC.

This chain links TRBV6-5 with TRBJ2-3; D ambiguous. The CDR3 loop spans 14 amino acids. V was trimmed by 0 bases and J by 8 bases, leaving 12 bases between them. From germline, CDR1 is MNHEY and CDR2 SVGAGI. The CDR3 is CASSYSRRLGTQYF. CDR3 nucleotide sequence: TGTGCCAGCAGTTACTCGAGGCGTTTAGGTACGCAGTATTTT.

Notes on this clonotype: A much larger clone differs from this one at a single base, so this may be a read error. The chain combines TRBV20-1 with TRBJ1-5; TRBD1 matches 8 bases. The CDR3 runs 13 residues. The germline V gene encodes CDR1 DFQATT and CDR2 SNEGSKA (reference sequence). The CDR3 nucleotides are TGCAGTGCCCTGACAGGGGTCGGACAGCCCCGGCATTTT. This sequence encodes CSALTGVGQPRHF.

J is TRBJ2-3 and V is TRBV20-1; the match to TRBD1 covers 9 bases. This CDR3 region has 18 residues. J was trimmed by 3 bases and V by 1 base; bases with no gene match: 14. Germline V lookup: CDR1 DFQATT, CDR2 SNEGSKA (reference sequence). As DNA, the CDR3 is TGCAGTGCTAGAGGACCGGGACAGGGTTACGTACGGACAGATACGCAGTATTTT. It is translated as CSARGPGQGYVRTDTQYF.

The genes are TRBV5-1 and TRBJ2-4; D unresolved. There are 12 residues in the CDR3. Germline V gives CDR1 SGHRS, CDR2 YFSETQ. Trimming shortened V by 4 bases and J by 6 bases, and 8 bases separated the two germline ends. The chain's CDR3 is CASSPIGNIQYF. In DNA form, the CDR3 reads TGCGCCAGCAGCCCTATCGGAAACATTCAGTACTTC.

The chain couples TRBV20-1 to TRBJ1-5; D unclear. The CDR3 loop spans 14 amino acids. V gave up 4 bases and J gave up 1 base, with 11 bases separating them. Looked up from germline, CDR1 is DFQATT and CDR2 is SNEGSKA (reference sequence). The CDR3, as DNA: TGCAGTGCTAATCAGGCTGGAAGCAATCAGCCCCAGCATTTT. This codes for CSANQAGSNQPQHF.

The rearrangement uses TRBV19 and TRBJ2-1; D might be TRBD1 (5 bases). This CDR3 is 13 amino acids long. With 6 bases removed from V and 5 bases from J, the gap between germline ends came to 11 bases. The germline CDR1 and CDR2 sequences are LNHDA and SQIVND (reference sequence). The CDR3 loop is CASRPGSDNEQFF. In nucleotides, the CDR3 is TGTGCCAGTAGGCCAGGGTCGGACAATGAGCAGTTCTTC. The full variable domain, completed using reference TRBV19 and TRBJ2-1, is DGGITQSPKYLFRKEGQNVTLSCEQNLNHDAMYWYRQDPGQGLRLIYYSQIVNDFQKGDIAEGYSVSREKKESFPLTVTSAQKNPTAFYLCASRPGSDNEQFFGPGTRLTVL.

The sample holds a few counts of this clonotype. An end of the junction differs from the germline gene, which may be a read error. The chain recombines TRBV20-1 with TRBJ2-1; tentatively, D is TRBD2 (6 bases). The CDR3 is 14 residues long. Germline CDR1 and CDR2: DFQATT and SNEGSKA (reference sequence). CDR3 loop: CSGGTGSSYNERFF. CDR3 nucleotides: TGCAGCGGCGGGACGGGAAGCTCCTACAATGAGCGGTTCTTC.

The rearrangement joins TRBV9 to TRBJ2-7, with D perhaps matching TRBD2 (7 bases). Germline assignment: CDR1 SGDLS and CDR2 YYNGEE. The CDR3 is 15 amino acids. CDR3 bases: TGTGTCAGCAGCGTAGAGGAGGGGGGGCCGTGCGAGCAGTACGTC. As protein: CVSSVEEGGPCEQYV.

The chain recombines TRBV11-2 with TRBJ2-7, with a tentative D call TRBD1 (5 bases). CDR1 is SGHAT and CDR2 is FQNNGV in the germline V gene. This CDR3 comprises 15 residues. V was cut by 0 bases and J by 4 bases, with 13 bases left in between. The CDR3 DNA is TGTGCCAGCAGCTTAGATACAAGGGGCTGGTACGAGCAGTACTTC. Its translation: CASSLDTRGWYEQYF.

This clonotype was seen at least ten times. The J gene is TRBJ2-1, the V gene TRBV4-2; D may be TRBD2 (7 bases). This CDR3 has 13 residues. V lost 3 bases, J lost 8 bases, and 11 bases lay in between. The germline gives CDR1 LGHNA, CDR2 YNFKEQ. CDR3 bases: TGTGCCAGCAGCCACGGGGGGCGTGATGAGCAGTTCTTC. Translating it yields CASSHGGRDEQFF.

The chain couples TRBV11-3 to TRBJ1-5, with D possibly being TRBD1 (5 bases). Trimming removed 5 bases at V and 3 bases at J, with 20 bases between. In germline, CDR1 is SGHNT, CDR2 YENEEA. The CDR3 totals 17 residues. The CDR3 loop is CASSHRTTQRLNQPQHF. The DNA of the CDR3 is TGTGCCAGCAGCCATAGGACAACCCAGAGGCTCAATCAGCCCCAGCATTTT. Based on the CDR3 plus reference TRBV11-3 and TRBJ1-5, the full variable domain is EAGVVQSPRYKIIEKKQPVAFWCNPISGHNTLYWYLQNLGQGPELLIRYENEEAVDDSQLPKDRFSAERLKGVDSTLKIQPAELGDSAVYLCASSHRTTQRLNQPQHFGDGTRLSIL.

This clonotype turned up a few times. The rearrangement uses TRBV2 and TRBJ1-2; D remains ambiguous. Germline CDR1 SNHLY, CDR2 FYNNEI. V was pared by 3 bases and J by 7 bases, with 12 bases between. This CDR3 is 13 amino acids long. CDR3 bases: TGTGCCAGCAGTGATGGAAGGTTTCGTGGCTACACCTTC. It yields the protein CASSDGRFRGYTF.

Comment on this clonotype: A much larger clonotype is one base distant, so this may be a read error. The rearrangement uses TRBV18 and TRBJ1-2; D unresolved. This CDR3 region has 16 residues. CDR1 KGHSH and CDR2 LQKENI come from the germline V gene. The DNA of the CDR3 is TGTGTCAGCTCCGCCCGGAGCGGGGTACAAAACTATGGCTACACCTTC. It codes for CVSSARSGVQNYGYTF.

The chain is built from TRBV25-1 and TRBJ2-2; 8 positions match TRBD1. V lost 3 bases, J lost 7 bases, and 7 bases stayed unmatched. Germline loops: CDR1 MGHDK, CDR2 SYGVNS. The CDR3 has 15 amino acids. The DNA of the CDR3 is TGTGCCAGCAGTGACACCAGGGGGCCGATCGGGGAGCTGTTTTTT. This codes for CASSDTRGPIGELFF.

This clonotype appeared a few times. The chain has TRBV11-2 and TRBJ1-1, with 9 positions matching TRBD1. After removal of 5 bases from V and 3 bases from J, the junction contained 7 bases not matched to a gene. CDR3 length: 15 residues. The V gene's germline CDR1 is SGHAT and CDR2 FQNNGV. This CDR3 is CASSIPGQGDTEAFF. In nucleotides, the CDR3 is TGTGCCAGCAGCATACCGGGACAGGGAGACACTGAAGCTTTCTTT.

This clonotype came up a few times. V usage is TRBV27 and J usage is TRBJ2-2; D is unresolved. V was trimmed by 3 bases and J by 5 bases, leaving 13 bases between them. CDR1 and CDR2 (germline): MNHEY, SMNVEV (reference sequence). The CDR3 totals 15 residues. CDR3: CASSFGPSGTGELFF. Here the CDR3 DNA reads TGTGCCAGCAGTTTCGGACCCTCCGGTACCGGGGAGCTGTTTTTT.

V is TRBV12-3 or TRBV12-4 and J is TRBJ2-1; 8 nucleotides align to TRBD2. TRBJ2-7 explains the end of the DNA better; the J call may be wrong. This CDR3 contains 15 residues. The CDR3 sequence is CASMLGAGGYNEQYF. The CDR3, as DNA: TGTGCCAGCATGCTGGGGGCGGGAGGCTACAATGAGCAGTACTTC.

In nucleotides, the CDR3 is TGTGCCAGCTCACCACAGGGGGCTACCGAAAAACTGTTTTTT. It codes for CASSPQGATEKLFF. V usage is TRBV18 and J usage is TRBJ1-4; TRBD1 matches 7 bases. V shed 1 base and J 8 bases; nucleotides not matched to a gene: 4. The CDR3 runs to 14 residues. CDR1 and CDR2 (germline): KGHSH, LQKENI.

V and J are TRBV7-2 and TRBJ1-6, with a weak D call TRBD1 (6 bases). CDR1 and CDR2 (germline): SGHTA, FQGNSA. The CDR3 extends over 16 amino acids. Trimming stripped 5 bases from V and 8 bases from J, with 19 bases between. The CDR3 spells CASSPYPGHLDSPLHF. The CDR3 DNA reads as TGTGCCAGCAGCCCCTACCCGGGACATCTAGATTCACCCCTCCACTTT.

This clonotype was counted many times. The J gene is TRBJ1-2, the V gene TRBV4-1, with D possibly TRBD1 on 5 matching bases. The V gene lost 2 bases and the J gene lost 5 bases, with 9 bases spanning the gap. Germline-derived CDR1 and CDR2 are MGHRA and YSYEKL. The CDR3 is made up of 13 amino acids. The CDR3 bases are TGCGCCAGCAGCCAAAATGGGGGATATGGCTACACCTTC. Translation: CASSQNGGYGYTF.

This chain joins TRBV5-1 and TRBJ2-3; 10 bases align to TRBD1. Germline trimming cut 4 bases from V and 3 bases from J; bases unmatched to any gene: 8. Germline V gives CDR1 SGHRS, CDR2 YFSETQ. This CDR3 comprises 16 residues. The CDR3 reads CASSPGTGAETDTQYF. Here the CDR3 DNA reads TGCGCCAGCAGCCCCGGGACAGGGGCGGAAACAGATACGCAGTATTTT.

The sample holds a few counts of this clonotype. In DNA, the CDR3 is TGTGCCAGCAGTCGCAGGGGCTGGACTGAAGCTTTCTTT. The encoded protein is CASSRRGWTEAFF. The chain joins TRBV12-3 or TRBV12-4 to TRBJ1-1; D might be TRBD1 (6 bases). CDR3 length: 13 residues. Trimming took 5 bases from V and 5 from J, leaving 12 bases between them.

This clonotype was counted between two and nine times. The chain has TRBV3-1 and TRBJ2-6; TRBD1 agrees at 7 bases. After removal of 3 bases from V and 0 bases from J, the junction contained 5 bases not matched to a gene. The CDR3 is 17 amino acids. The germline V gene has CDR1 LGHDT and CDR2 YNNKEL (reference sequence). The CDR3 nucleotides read TGTGCCAGCAGCCATCCGGACAGGAGCTCTGGGGCCAACGTCCTGACTTTC. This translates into CASSHPDRSSGANVLTF. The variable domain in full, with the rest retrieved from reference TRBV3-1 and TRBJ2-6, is DTAVSQTPKYLVTQMGNDKSIKCEQNLGHDTMYWYKQDSKKFLKIMFSYNNKELIINETVPNRFSPKSPDKAHLNLHINSLELGDSAVYFCASSHPDRSSGANVLTFGAGSRLTVL.